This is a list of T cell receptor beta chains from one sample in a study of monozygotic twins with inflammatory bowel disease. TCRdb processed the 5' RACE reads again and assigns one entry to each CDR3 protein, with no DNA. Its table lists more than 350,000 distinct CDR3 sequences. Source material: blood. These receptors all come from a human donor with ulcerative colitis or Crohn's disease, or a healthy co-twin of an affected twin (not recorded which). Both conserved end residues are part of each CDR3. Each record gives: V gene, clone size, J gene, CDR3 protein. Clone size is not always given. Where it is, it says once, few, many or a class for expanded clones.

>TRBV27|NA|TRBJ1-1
CASRARGTRAFF
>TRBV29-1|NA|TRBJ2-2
CSGDRANTGELFF
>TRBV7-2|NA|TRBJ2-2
CASSFRQSGGMAGELFF
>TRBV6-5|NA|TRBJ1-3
CASSYGDSGNTIYF
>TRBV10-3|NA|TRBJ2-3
CAISDGDTQYF
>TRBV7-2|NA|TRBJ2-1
CASSSGLAANNEQFF
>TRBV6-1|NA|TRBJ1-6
CASSAGAYNSPLHF
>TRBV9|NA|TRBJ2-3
CASSARTGASTDTQYF
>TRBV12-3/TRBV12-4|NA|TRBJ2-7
CASSDRDSYEQYF
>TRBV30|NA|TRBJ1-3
CAWRRERSGNTIYF
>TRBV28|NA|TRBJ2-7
CASRGPSNREQYF
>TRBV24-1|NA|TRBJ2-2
CATRQGLAATGELFF
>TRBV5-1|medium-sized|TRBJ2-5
CASSLERGTQETQYF
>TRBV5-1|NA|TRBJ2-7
CASSLQVPTYEQYF
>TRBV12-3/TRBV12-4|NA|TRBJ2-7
CASNPGGPSYEQYF
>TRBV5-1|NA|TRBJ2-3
CASSFGPSGRHRSDTQYF
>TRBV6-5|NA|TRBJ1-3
CASSYANTIYF
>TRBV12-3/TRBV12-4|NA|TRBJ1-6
CASSPLSRFYNSPLHF
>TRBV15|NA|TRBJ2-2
CATSRDIGELFF
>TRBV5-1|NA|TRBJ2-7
CASSLRPGGASYEQYF
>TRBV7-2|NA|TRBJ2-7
CASSLNRYEQYF
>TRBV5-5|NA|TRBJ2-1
CASARVGGSYNEQFF
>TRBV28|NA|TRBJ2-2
CASSLSRVGTGELFF
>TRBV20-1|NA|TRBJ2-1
CSAASRGVNEQFF
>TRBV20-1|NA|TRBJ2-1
CSARSQGSEQFF
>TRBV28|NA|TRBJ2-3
CASSSIQLAGSRGDTDTQYF
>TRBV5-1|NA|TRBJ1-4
CASSPKPATPEKLFF
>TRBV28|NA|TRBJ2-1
CASSLSRHEQFF
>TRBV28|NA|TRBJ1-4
CASSLYRGVTTNEKLFF
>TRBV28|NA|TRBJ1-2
CASSFSPGIYGYTF
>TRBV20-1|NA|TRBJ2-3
CSAKEDTGTDTQYF
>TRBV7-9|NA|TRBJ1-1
CASRQDGMNTEAFF
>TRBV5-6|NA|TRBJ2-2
CASSWDRGGYTGELFF
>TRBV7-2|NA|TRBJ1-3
CASSSTGNPWGNTIYF
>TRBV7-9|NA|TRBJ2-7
CASSSQGTYEQYF
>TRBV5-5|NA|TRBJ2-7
CASSFLSGETYEQYF
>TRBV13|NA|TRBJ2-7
CASSLKKGGEQYF
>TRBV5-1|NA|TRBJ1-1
CASSWDQGEAFF
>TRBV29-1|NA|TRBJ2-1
CSVRLVANREQFF
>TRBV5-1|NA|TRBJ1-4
CASSSPGSEKLFF
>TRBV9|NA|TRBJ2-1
CASSVLRGGEQFF
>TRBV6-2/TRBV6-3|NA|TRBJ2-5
CASSYTGAQETQYF
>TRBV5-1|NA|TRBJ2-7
CASSFGFSYEQYF
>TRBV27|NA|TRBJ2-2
CASTSPGTSGFKLFF
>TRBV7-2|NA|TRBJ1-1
CASSRDRGRTEAFF
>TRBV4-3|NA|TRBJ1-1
CASSQEGVYTEAFF
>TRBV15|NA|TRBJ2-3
CATSRPPIDTQYF
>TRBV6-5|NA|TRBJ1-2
CASSYSRGPLTSYGYTF
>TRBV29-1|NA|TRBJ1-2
CSSDENYGYTF
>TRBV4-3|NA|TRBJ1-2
CASSQTGFNYGYTF
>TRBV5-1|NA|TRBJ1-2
CASSHLGEVRNGYTF
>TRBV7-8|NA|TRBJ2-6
CASSWDRVDSSGANVLTF
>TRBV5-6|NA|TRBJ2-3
CASSSVDTQYF
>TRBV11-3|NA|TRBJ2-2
CASTLGRPNTGELFF